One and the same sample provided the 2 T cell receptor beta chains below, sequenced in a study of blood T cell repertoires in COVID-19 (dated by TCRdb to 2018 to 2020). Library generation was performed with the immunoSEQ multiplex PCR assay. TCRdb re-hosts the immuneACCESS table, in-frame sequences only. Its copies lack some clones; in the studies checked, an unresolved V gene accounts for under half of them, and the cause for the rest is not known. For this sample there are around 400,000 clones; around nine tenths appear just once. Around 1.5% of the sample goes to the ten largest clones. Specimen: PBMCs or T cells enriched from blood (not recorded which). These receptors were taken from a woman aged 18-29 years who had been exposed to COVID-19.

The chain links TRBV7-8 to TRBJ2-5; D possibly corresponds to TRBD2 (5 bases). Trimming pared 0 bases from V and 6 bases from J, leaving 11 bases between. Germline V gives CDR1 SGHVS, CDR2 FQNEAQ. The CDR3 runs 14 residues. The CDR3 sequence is CASSLAQSGKTQYF. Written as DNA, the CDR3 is TGTGCCAGCAGCTTAGCGCAGTCGGGAAAGACCCAGTACTTC.

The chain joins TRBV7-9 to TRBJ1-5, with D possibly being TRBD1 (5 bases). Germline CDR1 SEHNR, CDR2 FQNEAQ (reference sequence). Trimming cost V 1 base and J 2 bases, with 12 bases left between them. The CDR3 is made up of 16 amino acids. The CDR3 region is CASSLERGDGNQPQHF. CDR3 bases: TGTGCCAGCAGCTTAGAAAGGGGTGATGGCAATCAGCCCCAGCATTTT. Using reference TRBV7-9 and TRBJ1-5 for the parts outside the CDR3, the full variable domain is DTGVSQNPRHKITKRGQNVTFRCDPISEHNRLYWYRQTLGQGPEFLTYFQNEAQLEKSRLLSDRFSAERPKGSFSTLEIQRTEQGDSAMYLCASSLERGDGNQPQHFGDGTRLSIL.